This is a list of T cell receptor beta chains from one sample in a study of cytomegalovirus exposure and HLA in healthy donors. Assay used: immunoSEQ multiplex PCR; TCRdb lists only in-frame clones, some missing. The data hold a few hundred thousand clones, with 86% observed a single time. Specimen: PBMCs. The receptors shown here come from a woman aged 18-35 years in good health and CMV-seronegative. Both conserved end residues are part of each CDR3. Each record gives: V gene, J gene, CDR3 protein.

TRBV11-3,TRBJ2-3,CASSLDAGGSTDTQYF
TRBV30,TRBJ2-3,CAWSPVSSFTDTQYF
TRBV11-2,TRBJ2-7,CASSRGSSSYEQYF
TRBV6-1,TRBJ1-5,CASSVGDRVGQFNQPQHF
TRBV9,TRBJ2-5,CASSVAGGYQETQYF
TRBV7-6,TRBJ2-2,CASSRDSYTGELFF
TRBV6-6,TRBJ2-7,CASSYGLAYEQYF
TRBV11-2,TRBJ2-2,CASSLSATSNTGELFF
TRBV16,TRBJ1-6,CASSPGQGGNSPLHF
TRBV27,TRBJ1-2,CASSFAGGGGYGYTF
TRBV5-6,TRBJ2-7,CASSGRGGDFYEQYF
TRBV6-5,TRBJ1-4,CASSYDRGGEKLFF
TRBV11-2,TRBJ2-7,CASSLGVAGGYEQYF
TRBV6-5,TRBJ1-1,CASSQGGVANTEAFF
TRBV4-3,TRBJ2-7,CASSQDKWEYEQYF
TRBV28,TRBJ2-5,CASSPLETQYF
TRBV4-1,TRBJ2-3,CASKLAGSTDTQYF
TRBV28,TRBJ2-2,CASSLRQTGELFF
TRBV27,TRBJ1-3,CASSLTWTVSRNTIYF
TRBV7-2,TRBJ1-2,CASTYTGGNGYTF
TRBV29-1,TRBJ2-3,CSVEVGRGGADTQYF
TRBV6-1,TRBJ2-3,CASRDRGQSTDTQYF
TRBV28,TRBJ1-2,CASSFSPQSSYTF
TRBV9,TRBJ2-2,CASSPKGLAGVGELFF
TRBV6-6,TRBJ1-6,CASAPPDSPLHF
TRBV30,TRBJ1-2,CAWSPGQGYTF
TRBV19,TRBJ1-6,CASSQTDRVYSPLHF
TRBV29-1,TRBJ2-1,CSVEKGERAYNEQFF
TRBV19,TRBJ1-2,CASSMLGLWDYGYTF
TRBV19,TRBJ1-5,CASSVTGPSEPQHF
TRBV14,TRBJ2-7,CASSLNRAYEQYF
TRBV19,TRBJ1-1,CASSISYSANTEAFF
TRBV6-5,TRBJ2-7,CASRIGLPATYEQYF
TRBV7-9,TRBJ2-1,CASNRVSYNEQFF
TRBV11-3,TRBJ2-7,CASSFYDKSAYEQYF
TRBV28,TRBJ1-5,CASITKGAWNQPQHF
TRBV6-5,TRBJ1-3,CASSYSRGATGNTIYF